This TCR beta chain was retrieved from a study of Ad26.COV2.S vaccination and SARS-CoV-2 variants. Study-level findings and limits: Total T cell responses may have been underestimated by the TCR breadth and depth analyses.

The germline CDR1 and CDR2 sequences are MGHRA and YSYEKL. The V end lost 1 base, the J end lost 5 bases, and 14 bases lay between the germline ends. The CDR3 spans 15 residues. TCRdb keeps only in-frame clones here, not all; method: immunoSEQ multiplex PCR. Of approximately 350,000 clones listed, roughly 84% are singletons. Worth noting for this clone: Its specificity is not known.

Indicated treatment: roughly 20 received Ad26.COV2.S at low or high dose, single or two shots; 5 received placebo; per-sample allocation not given. Day 63 following the first vaccine or placebo injection was when the samples were taken. The V call is TRBV4-1, the J call TRBJ1-2, with D tentatively TRBD1 (6 bases). Sequencing used peripheral blood, obtained in a trial of Ad26.COV2.S vaccine versus placebo. This sequence was found in a person between 18 and 60 years old who received the Ad26.COV2.S COVID-19 vaccine or a placebo. Written as DNA, the CDR3 is TGCGCCAGCAGCCAAGTCACGGGGGGCGGGTATGGCTACACCTTC. Its protein is CASSQVTGGGYGYTF.